A selection of T cell receptor beta chains follows, all from one sample in a study of T cells in narcolepsy. Assay: immunoSEQ multiplex PCR; the TCRdb copy retains only in-frame clones and omits some. The data contain roughly 20,000 clones, around 83% of them singletons. The sample consisted of memory (CD45RA-) CD4+ T cells from blood. The receptors originated from a human donor in good health. The CDR3 runs from the conserved cysteine through the conserved F or W. A D gene is named only where the DNA matches it firmly. A clone size is listed for some rows: how often the clone was seen (once, few, many), or a class if it is expanded.

>TRBJ2-7|.|TRBV5-4|TRBD2
TGTGCCAGCAGCTTGGGGCTAGCGGGGTCCTACGAGCAGTACTTC
CASSLGLAGSYEQYF
>TRBJ2-6|.|TRBV5-1|.
TGCGCCAGCAGCTCGGATCCAGGGAAGACTGGGGCCAACGTCCTGACTTTC
CASSSDPGKTGANVLTF
>TRBJ2-3|.|TRBV29-1|.
TGCAGCGTCGCCATGACAGGTCCGGATACGCAGTATTTT
CSVAMTGPDTQYF
>TRBJ2-1|.|TRBV15|.
TGTGCCACCAGCAGAGATCACGGCGAGCAGTTCTTC
CATSRDHGEQFF
>TRBJ1-1|.|TRBV6-1|TRBD1
TGTGCCAGCATAAGGGGGCTTACTGAAGCTTTCTTT
CASIRGLTEAFF
>TRBJ2-3|.|TRBV12-5|TRBD1
TGTGCTAGTGGTTTTGGACAGGGGGTACCAGATACGCAGTATTTT
CASGFGQGVPDTQYF
>TRBJ2-3|.|TRBV7-6|.
TGTGCCAGCAGCCCTTTGCGGGCTGGTGGCACAGATACGCAGTATTTT
CASSPLRAGGTDTQYF
>TRBJ1-1|once|TRBV15|.
TGTGCCACCAGCAGCAGACAGGAAGCTTTCTTT
CATSSRQEAFF
>TRBJ2-7|.|TRBV6-1|.
TGTGCCAGCAGTGAAATGAGGCCCGGGGAGCAGTACTTC
CASSEMRPGEQYF
>TRBJ2-4|.|TRBV6-1|.
TGTGCCAGCAGCAGGGAAAACATTCAGTACTTC
CASSRENIQYF
>TRBJ2-1|.|TRBV7-3|.
TGTGCCAGCAGCTTAAGTGGGGGTAGTGGGCAGTTCTTC
CASSLSGGSGQFF
>TRBJ2-2|few|TRBV5-1|.
TGCGCCAGCAGCTTTGGGGGAAGGACCGGGGAGCTGTTTTTT
CASSFGGRTGELFF
>TRBJ2-3|.|TRBV5-1|.
TGCGCCAGCAGCTTGTTAGGTAGCACAGATACGCAGTATTTT
CASSLLGSTDTQYF
>TRBJ2-3|.|TRBV2|TRBD2
TGTGCCAGCAGTCTGTTTCGGGGGGGGGCAGATACGCAGTATTTT
CASSLFRGGADTQYF
>TRBJ2-6|.|TRBV4-3|.
TGCGCCAGCAGCCAAGAGTCAGGCTCTGGGGCCAACGTCCTGACTTTC
CASSQESGSGANVLTF
>TRBJ2-1|.|TRBV7-3|.
TGTGCCAGCAGCTTTGACCCGAGCTCCTACAATGAGCAGTTCTTC
CASSFDPSSYNEQFF
>TRBJ1-5|.|TRBV7-8|.
TGTGCCAGCAGCTTTGGGGGGGGACCCCAGCATTTT
CASSFGGGPQHF
>TRBJ1-5|.|TRBV4-1|.
TGCGCCAGCAGCCAAGAATTCGGGGGACAGCCCCAGCATTTT
CASSQEFGGQPQHF
>TRBJ1-2|.|TRBV9|TRBD1
TGTGCCAGCAGCGTAGGAGGGGGCGACTATGGCTACACCTTC
CASSVGGGDYGYTF
>TRBJ1-1|.|TRBV29-1|.
TGCAGCGTTGAAGTCGGAGGTGGAGGCACTGAAGCTTTCTTT
CSVEVGGGGTEAFF
>TRBJ2-7|.|TRBV4-2|TRBD2
TGTGCCAGCAGCCAACTACTAGCGGCGAACTACGAGCAGTACTTC
CASSQLLAANYEQYF
>TRBJ2-3|once|TRBV5-1|TRBD2
TGCGCCAGCAGCGTAGCGGGGGGGCCCCCAGATACGCAGTATTTT
CASSVAGGPPDTQYF
>TRBJ2-2|.|TRBV6-1|TRBD2
TGTGCCAGCAGTGCGCTAGCGGGCGCCGGCGGGGAGCTGTTTTTT
CASSALAGAGGELFF
>TRBJ1-6|.|TRBV6-6|.
TGTGCCAGCAGTTACGACAGCTCCTATAATTCACCCCTCCACTTT
CASSYDSSYNSPLHF
>TRBJ2-1|.|TRBV10-2|.
TGCGCCAGCAGTTCGTCCGGAGGCAGTGCGGGCGGGCAGTTCTTC
CASSSSGGSAGGQFF
>TRBJ1-2|.|TRBV6-6|.
TGTGCCAGCAGGACAGGTGGGGCCTATGGCTACACCTTC
CASRTGGAYGYTF
>TRBJ1-5|once|TRBV29-1|.
TGCAGCGTTGGATTGTCTAATCAGCCCCAGCATTTT
CSVGLSNQPQHF
>TRBJ2-7|.|TRBV28|.
TGTGCCAGCAGTCCCCCACGACCGTCCTACGAGCAGTACTTC
CASSPPRPSYEQYF
>TRBJ1-5|.|TRBV5-5|TRBD1
TGTGCCAGCAGCTTGAGGACAGGGTCTCAGCCCCAGCATTTT
CASSLRTGSQPQHF
>TRBJ2-6|.|TRBV11-2|TRBD1
TGTGCCAGCAGCTGGACAGGGGACTCAACTGGGGCCAACGTCCTGACTTTC
CASSWTGDSTGANVLTF
>TRBJ1-2|.|TRBV5-1|.
TGCGCCAGCAGCTTACAGGCTAACTATGGCTACACCTTC
CASSLQANYGYTF
>TRBJ2-2|.|TRBV2|TRBD2
TGTGCCAGCAGTGAGACTCGACTAGCGGGAGGGGCTTCCGGGGAGCTGTTTTTT
CASSETRLAGGASGELFF